This record looks at one T cell receptor beta chain sequence and its context. These data originate in a study of T cells in tuberculosis. The V gene lost 7 bases and the J gene lost 3 bases, with 13 bases spanning the gap. The CDR3 runs 13 residues. Germline CDR1 LNHDA, CDR2 SQIVND (reference sequence). After thawing and overnight rest, PBMC were stained with GMM-loaded CD1B tetramer, viability dye and anti-CD3 for sorting. C32 glucose monomycolate from Rhodococcus equi was loaded onto the CD1B tetramers. The table came from immunoSEQ multiplex PCR; TCRdb's copy has only in-frame clones and leaves some out. This sample carries tens of thousands of clones, under 95% of them seen once, and the ten largest clones take about 1.9%.

This chain connects TRBV19 to TRBJ2-7; the D gene is possibly TRBD1 (6 bases). This TCR was recovered from an adult woman with latent tuberculosis. The sequenced material came from CD1b-GMM tetramer-negative cells sorted from PBMCs. The CDR3 DNA is TGTGCCAGTAAGGAGACAGGCGACTACGAGCAGTACTTC. Its protein product is CASKETGDYEQYF.